This T cell receptor beta chain was recorded in a study of blood T cell repertoires in COVID-19. Study as a whole: From the United States, Italy and Spain came samples of acute and convalescent COVID-19. T cells, B-cell-depleted T cells, or PBMCs supplied cDNA or gDNA.

As processed by the authors: How many nucleated cells were present was estimated from reference gene primer amplification. Sequencing used immunoSEQ multiplex PCR; TCRdb keeps in-frame clones, though not all of them. That table furnishes V, J and clone size, whereas the DNA furnished D and trimming. The sample consists of nearly 350,000 clones, around 82% of them appearing once. Trimming cost V 3 bases and J 8 bases; bases outside gene matches: 7. The CDR3 sequence is 16 residues long. CDR1 and CDR2 (germline): MDHEN, SYDVKM. This sequence originates from a man younger than 40 with active or convalescent COVID-19. The sample taken for sequencing was peripheral blood. The rearrangement joins TRBV28 to TRBJ2-1; 13 bases line up with TRBD2. In DNA form, the CDR3 reads TGTGCCAGCAGTTTTCGACTAGCGGGAGGTCCGGATGAGCAGTTCTTC. Residues: CASSFRLAGGPDEQFF.